These T cell receptor beta chains were read from a single sample in a study of CD8+CD57+ T cells in acquired aplastic anemia. Each CDR3 protein is one row after TCRdb ran MiXCR on the reads. Of some 150,000 distinct CDR3 sequences listed, about 40% were seen once; the top ten hold almost 8.5%. Sequencing was done on a sample of sorted CD4+, CD8+, or CD8+CD57+ T cells (not recorded which) from PBMCs. The receptor set was obtained from a human donor in good health, serving as a control. Both conserved end residues are part of each CDR3. D genes are given only for firm matches. Rows give clone size only sometimes, using once, few, many, or a class for an expanded clone.

d_gene | j_gene | abundance | v_gene | CDR3nt | CDR3aa
TRBD2 | TRBJ2-1 | . | TRBV10-3 | TGTGCCATCAGTGAGACTAGCGGGGGCCAAAATGAGCAGTTCTTC | CAISETSGGQNEQFF
. | TRBJ1-5 | many | TRBV20-1 | TGCAGTGCTCCGAAGGGTAACGGCCAGCCCCAGCATTTT | CSAPKGNGQPQHF
TRBD1 | TRBJ2-7 | . | TRBV4-2 | TGTGCCAGCAGCCGAACCGGGACAGGTGGCTACGAGCAGTACTTC | CASSRTGTGGYEQYF
TRBD2 | TRBJ2-1 | many | TRBV2 | TGTGCCAGCAGCTCCGGGACTAGCGGCAGCTATGAGCAGTTCTTC | CASSSGTSGSYEQFF
TRBD1 | TRBJ1-2 | many | TRBV15 | TGTGCCACCAGCAGGGGCAACAGGGGTGGGGGCTACACCTTC | CATSRGNRGGGYTF
. | TRBJ1-3 | many | TRBV14 | TGTGCCAGCAGCCAAGTCTCTGGAAACACCATATATTTT | CASSQVSGNTIYF
TRBD1 | TRBJ1-1 | many | TRBV2 | TGTGCCAGCAACCAGGGGGCCCTGGACACTGAAGCTTTCTTT | CASNQGALDTEAFF
TRBD2 | TRBJ2-1 | . | TRBV27 | TGTGCCAGCAGGGCGGGACTAGCGGGAGTTGAGCAGTTCTTC | CASRAGLAGVEQFF
. | TRBJ2-3 | few | TRBV27 | TGTGCCAGCAGTTTATCCAACAGGGGCACAGATACGCAGTATTTT | CASSLSNRGTDTQYF
. | TRBJ2-7 | few | TRBV7-8 | TGTGCCAGCAGCTTAGGCGCCAGCTACGAGCAGTACTTC | CASSLGASYEQYF
. | TRBJ2-7 | many | TRBV28 | TGTGCCAGCAGTTTATTCCGGGACAAGCAGTACTTC | CASSLFRDKQYF
. | TRBJ2-6 | many | TRBV5-1 | TGCGCCAGCAGCTCCCCCTTAACTGGGGCCAACGTCCTGACTTTC | CASSSPLTGANVLTF
. | TRBJ2-3 | many | TRBV29-1 | TGCAGCGTTGCCATCACAGATACGCAGTATTTT | CSVAITDTQYF
TRBD1 | TRBJ2-5 | many | TRBV19 | TGTGCCAGTAGTGCCCTTACGGGACAGGGGAGGGAGACCCAGTACTTC | CASSALTGQGRETQYF
. | TRBJ2-7 | . | TRBV25-1 | TGTGCCAGCGGCCCTTACGGTGGCCGTAGCTCCTACGAGCAGTACTTC | CASGPYGGRSSYEQYF
. | TRBJ1-1 | many | TRBV20-1 | TGCAGTGCTAGAGATCCTTTGGGGAGGGACACTGAAGCTTTCTTT | CSARDPLGRDTEAFF
. | TRBJ2-7 | . | TRBV24-1 | TGTGCCACCAGCAGCCTCGGAAGCTACCAGCAGTACTTC | CATSSLGSYQQYF
TRBD1 | TRBJ1-2 | many | TRBV30 | TGTGCCTGGAGTGTCTCGGGGCAAGGGGGCATCTATGGCTACACCTTC | CAWSVSGQGGIYGYTF
TRBD1 | TRBJ2-1 | once | TRBV30 | TGTGCCTGGAGCCAGGGGGCCAGCTACGATGAGCAGTTCTTC | CAWSQGASYDEQFF
. | TRBJ1-2 | many | TRBV11-2 | TGTGCCAGCAGCTTATCCGGAGATGGCTACACCTTC | CASSLSGDGYTF
. | TRBJ2-5 | many | TRBV7-2 | TGTGCCAGCAGCTTAGTAAGAGGGGGGTTGGAGACCCAGTACTTC | CASSLVRGGLETQYF
TRBD2 | TRBJ2-1 | . | TRBV20-1 | TGCAGTGCTTATCAGCGGGGTGGACTACATGAGCAGTTCTTC | CSAYQRGGLHEQFF
. | TRBJ2-5 | . | TRBV20-1 | TGCAGTGCTATTTACATCCACCCTCAAGAGACCCAGTACTTC | CSAIYIHPQETQYF
. | TRBJ2-3 | few | TRBV3-1 | TGTGCCAGCAGCCAAGACGGATACCGCACAGATACGCAGTATTTT | CASSQDGYRTDTQYF
. | TRBJ2-3 | . | TRBV24-1 | TGTGCCAGCGGCCAAGATGGGAGCGGGTCCAGGCGAGATACGCAGTATTTT | CASGQDGSGSRRDTQYF
. | TRBJ2-5 | . | TRBV10-3 | TGTGCCATCAGTGAGTCGGGGGGACTGCAAGAGACCCAGTACTTC | CAISESGGLQETQYF
. | TRBJ2-3 | . | TRBV29-1 | TGCAGCGCCAAAAGGGACAACTCTCCCACAGATACGCAGTATTTT | CSAKRDNSPTDTQYF
. | TRBJ1-2 | . | TRBV25-1 | TGTGCCAGCAGTGATTATGGATGGGGCAAGAACTATGGCTACACCTTC | CASSDYGWGKNYGYTF
TRBD2 | TRBJ2-1 | few | TRBV7-8 | TGTGCCAGCACCCGGGGACTAGCCCACAATGAGCAGTTCTTC | CASTRGLAHNEQFF
TRBD2 | TRBJ2-3 | many | TRBV24-1 | TGTGCCACCAGTGATTTGCCGCGGACTAGCGGGAGCTCAGATACGCAGTATTTT | CATSDLPRTSGSSDTQYF
TRBD1 | TRBJ2-2 | . | TRBV13 | TGTGCCAGCAGCCCGTCGACAGGGGTGGCCGGGGAGCTGTTTTTT | CASSPSTGVAGELFF
TRBD1 | TRBJ2-1 | few | TRBV11-2 | TGTGCCAGCAGCTCCCGGGACAGCTTCTACAATGAGCAGTTCTTC | CASSSRDSFYNEQFF
TRBD1 | TRBJ1-2 | many | TRBV20-1 | TGCAGTGCTAGTCTCGTACAGGGGTCAGTTGGCTACACCTTC | CSASLVQGSVGYTF
. | TRBJ1-1 | . | TRBV19 | TGTGCCAGTAGGGCCGGGGCGAACACTGAAGCTTTCTTT | CASRAGANTEAFF
TRBD1 | TRBJ1-1 | many | TRBV20-1 | TGCAGTGCTAGAGGTCAGGGGGTTATGGACACTGAAGCTTTCTTT | CSARGQGVMDTEAFF
. | TRBJ2-5 | many | TRBV5-1 | TGCGCCAGCAGCGTGGTCGTCGGCGAGACCCAGTACTTC | CASSVVVGETQYF
. | TRBJ1-3 | . | TRBV10-3 | TGTGCCATCAGACGGGAGATCTCTGGAAACACCATATATTTT | CAIRREISGNTIYF
. | TRBJ1-2 | few | TRBV19 | TGTGCCAGTAGCCTGACCTGGGGGGGAATGACGGGCTACACCTTC | CASSLTWGGMTGYTF
TRBD1 | TRBJ2-7 | many | TRBV6-5 | TGTGCCAGCAGTTATCGACAGGGATACGAGCAGTACTTC | CASSYRQGYEQYF
. | TRBJ1-6 | few | TRBV20-1 | TGCAGTGCTAGAGCGGGGACGGACAATCAGCCCCTCCACTTT | CSARAGTDNQPLHF
. | TRBJ2-7 | . | TRBV10-3 | TGTGCCATCAGTGTGGCTGGCGAGCAGTACTTC | CAISVAGEQYF
. | TRBJ2-7 | . | TRBV9 | TGTGCCAGCAGCGTAGGACAGGCTAGCTACGAGCAGTACTTC | CASSVGQASYEQYF
. | TRBJ1-2 | . | TRBV19 | TGTGCCAGTAGTATAGCCAGCTATGGCTACACCTTC | CASSIASYGYTF
. | TRBJ2-1 | . | TRBV19 | TGTGCCAGTATGGGTCGTTCGTACAATGAGCAGTTCTTC | CASMGRSYNEQFF
. | TRBJ1-6 | many | TRBV6-1 | TGTGCCAGCAGTGATACAGGGACGGCTTCACCCCTCCACTTT | CASSDTGTASPLHF
. | TRBJ1-1 | . | TRBV19 | TGTGCCAGTAGTATAATGGGAGCAATAGTCAACACTGAAGCTTTCTTT | CASSIMGAIVNTEAFF
. | TRBJ2-3 | many | TRBV30 | TGTGCCTGGAGTCGGGGAAGCAGGTCGGATACGCAGTATTTT | CAWSRGSRSDTQYF
. | TRBJ1-6 | . | TRBV9 | TGTGCCAGCAGGACGGGGGACAATAATTCACCCCACCACTTT | CASRTGDNNSPHHF
TRBD2 | TRBJ2-1 | few | TRBV20-1 | TGCAGTGCTAGAACAACTGATCAAGCGGGGGGACGGGTCAATGAGCAGTTCTTC | CSARTTDQAGGRVNEQFF
. | TRBJ1-1 | many | TRBV5-4 | TGTGCCAGCAGCTCGTTATGGACGGGCCTGAACACTGAAGCTTTCTTT | CASSSLWTGLNTEAFF
. | TRBJ2-2 | few | TRBV5-5 | TGTGCCAGCAGACCGAGGGCTTCTATCACCGGGGAGCTGTTTTTT | CASRPRASITGELFF
. | TRBJ2-2 | . | TRBV9 | TGTGCCAGCAGCGTAGGGGAGCTGTTTTTT | CASSVGELFF
. | TRBJ1-3 | . | TRBV3-1 | TGTGCCAGCAGCCAACGGGTCTCTGGAAACACCATATACTTT | CASSQRVSGNTIYF
TRBD1 | TRBJ2-7 | many | TRBV3-1 | TGTGCCAGCAGCCGACTCCGGGACAGCCCCTACGAGCAGTACTTC | CASSRLRDSPYEQYF
TRBD2 | TRBJ2-3 | many | TRBV20-1 | TGCAGTGCCGAGCGGGATAGCACAGATACGCAGTATTTT | CSAERDSTDTQYF
. | TRBJ1-2 | . | TRBV10-3 | TGTGCCATCAAAGGGGGGTATGGCTACACCTTC | CAIKGGYGYTF
. | TRBJ1-3 | many | TRBV11-2 | TGTGCCAGCAGCTTACTCTCGTCTGGAAACACCATATATTTT | CASSLLSSGNTIYF
. | TRBJ2-7 | . | TRBV12-3/TRBV12-4 | TGCGCCAGCAGTGAGGCCAGGAGACCCTACGAGCAGTACTTC | CASSEARRPYEQYF
. | TRBJ1-1 | many | TRBV12-3/TRBV12-4 | TGTGCCAGCAGTTCTGGTCCCTTGTCTGAAGCTTTCTTT | CASSSGPLSEAFF
. | TRBJ1-2 | . | TRBV12-5 | TGTGCTAGTGGTCAGGGTTATGGCTACACCTTC | CASGQGYGYTF